One sample yielded the 27 T cell receptor beta chains listed below, sequenced in a study of blood T cell repertoires in COVID-19. Only in-frame clones appear in the TCRdb table, and some are missing; sequencing was by immunoSEQ multiplex PCR. The table includes 330,000 or so clones, 88% detected once. The source material was PBMCs or T cells enriched from blood (not recorded which). The source is a man between 25 and 39 years old who had recovered from COVID-19.

Points on this clone: Other DNA sequences from this sample encode an identical CDR3 as well. This chain links TRBV19 with TRBJ1-5; 9 bases line up with TRBD1. Germline V lookup: CDR1 LNHDA, CDR2 SQIVND (reference sequence). The J segment lost 2 bases and the V segment lost 4 bases, leaving 3 bases of the junction unmatched. The CDR3 loop spans 15 amino acids. DNA of the CDR3: TGTGCCAGTAGTAGGGACAGGGAGGGCAATCAGCCCCAGCATTTT. Its translation is CASSRDREGNQPQHF.

The V and J genes are TRBV19 and TRBJ1-5; the match to TRBD1 covers 8 bases. J lost 3 bases, V lost 2 bases, and 6 bases had no gene match. The CDR3 has 16 residues. Germline V gene lookup returns CDR1 LNHDA and CDR2 SQIVND (reference sequence). CDR3 residues: CASSIRAGGSNQPQHF. The CDR3, as DNA: TGTGCCAGTAGTATAAGGGCAGGGGGCTCCAATCAGCCCCAGCATTTT.

V gene TRBV5-1 combines with J gene TRBJ2-2, with 8 nucleotides matching TRBD1. The V segment lost 1 base and the J segment 5 bases; nucleotides outside the gene matches: 4. This CDR3 is 15 amino acids long. Germline V lookup: CDR1 SGHRS, CDR2 YFSETQ. The CDR3 here is CASSLLDRETGELFF. CDR3 bases: TGCGCCAGCAGCTTGTTGGACAGGGAGACCGGGGAGCTGTTTTTT.

This rearrangement joins TRBV28 to TRBJ1-6, with TRBD1 as a possible D gene (6 bases). The CDR3 loop spans 14 amino acids. Trimming stripped 6 bases from V and 10 bases from J, with 16 bases between. Germline CDR1 MDHEN, CDR2 SYDVKM. CDR3 residues: CASRAPQGESPLHF. The CDR3 DNA reads TGTGCCAGCAGAGCGCCACAGGGAGAGTCACCCCTCCACTTT.

In DNA form, the CDR3 reads TGTGCCAGCAGCCAACACGACAGAAACACTGAAGCTTTCTTT. This encodes CASSQHDRNTEAFF. The genes are TRBV3-1 (or the pseudogene TRBV3-2) and TRBJ1-1, with D maybe TRBD1 (5 bases). Trimming took 2 bases from V and 2 from J, leaving 9 bases between them. The germline CDR1 and CDR2 sequences are LGHDT and YNNKEL (reference sequence). The CDR3 totals 14 residues.

The J gene is TRBJ2-5, the V gene TRBV9, with D hard to call. The CDR3 contains 16 residues. The V gene's germline CDR1 is SGDLS and CDR2 YYNGEE. V was clipped by 0 bases and J by 4 bases, with 16 bases between them. CDR3 bases: TGTGCCAGCAGCGTAGAAGGCGGCCGGGTGGGAGAGACCCAGTACTTC. As protein: CASSVEGGRVGETQYF.

The V gene is TRBV2, the J gene TRBJ1-2, with 9 bases matching TRBD1. The CDR3 consists of 17 residues. Unmatched junction bases numbered 9, after V lost 0 bases and J lost 4 bases. Germline V lookup: CDR1 SNHLY, CDR2 FYNNEI. The CDR3 reads CASSEALGQGSPYGYTF. The CDR3 DNA sequence: TGTGCCAGCAGTGAAGCCTTAGGACAGGGGAGCCCCTATGGCTACACCTTC.

The rearrangement links TRBV13 to TRBJ2-7; D perhaps matches TRBD1 (5 bases). The germline V and J ends were trimmed by 0 bases and 3 bases, with 9 bases remaining between them. The CDR3 runs 14 residues. Germline lookup yields CDR1 PRHDT and CDR2 FYEKMQ (reference sequence). CDR3 in DNA: TGTGCCAGCAGCTTAGGACAGGCACACTACGAGCAGTACTTC. This translates into CASSLGQAHYEQYF.

V and J are TRBV6-4 and TRBJ1-5; D remains ambiguous. The CDR3 loop spans 14 amino acids. CDR1 MRHNA and CDR2 SNTAGT come from the germline V gene. Trimming removed 3 bases from V and 5 bases from J, with 11 bases in between. The CDR3 DNA sequence: TGTGCCAGCAGTGAAGGCCAGGTCCATCAGCCCCAGCATTTT. Translated, it gives CASSEGQVHQPQHF.

In this sample, this clone turned up once. J is TRBJ2-7 and V is TRBV11-2; D remains ambiguous. The germline V gene encodes CDR1 SGHAT and CDR2 FQNNGV. The CDR3 is made up of 15 amino acids. The V end lost 0 bases, the J end lost 2 bases, and 11 bases lay between the germline ends. CDR3 sequence: CASSLEHSTTYEQYF. CDR3 sequence (DNA): TGTGCCAGCAGCTTAGAACACAGCACCACCTACGAGCAGTACTTC.

The rearrangement uses TRBV5-6 and TRBJ1-4; D gene ambiguous. The CDR3 is 11 residues long. Germline-derived CDR1 and CDR2 are SGHDT and YYEEEE. Trimming took off 3 bases at V and 11 bases at J, with 8 bases between the two ends. The CDR3 nucleotides read TGTGCCAGCAGCTCCAGCGGGAAACTGTTTTTT. Amino acid sequence: CASSSSGKLFF.

The gene calls are TRBV10-1 and TRBJ2-3; tentative D call: TRBD2 (6 bases). This CDR3 has 13 amino acids. The V and J ends lost 6 bases and 8 bases respectively, with 15 bases between them. The germline V gene encodes CDR1 WNHNN and CDR2 SYGVQD (reference sequence). The CDR3 DNA reads TGCGCCAGCAGCCGGGACTCAGGAGTTACGCAGTATTTT. As protein: CASSRDSGVTQYF.

This clone is a singleton in its sample. This chain joins TRBV13 and TRBJ1-5, with a weak D call TRBD1 (6 bases). Trimming took off 2 bases at V and 1 base at J, with 12 bases between the two ends. The germline CDR1 and CDR2 sequences are PRHDT and FYEKMQ (reference sequence). The CDR3 sequence is 16 residues long. CDR3 nucleotides: TGTGCCAGCAGCTTAAGCGGCAGGGGAAGCAATCAGCCCCAGCATTTT. This encodes CASSLSGRGSNQPQHF. Complete variable domain (other parts from reference TRBV13 and TRBJ1-5): AAGVIQSPRHLIKEKRETATLKCYPIPRHDTVYWYQQGPGQDPQFLISFYEKMQSDKGSIPDRFSAQQFSDYHSELNMSSLELGDSALYFCASSLSGRGSNQPQHFGDGTRLSIL.

The chain carries TRBV28 and TRBJ1-2; D not certain. Trimming shortened V by 3 bases and J by 2 bases, and 10 bases separated the two germline ends. The CDR3 has 14 residues. Germline-derived CDR1 and CDR2 are MDHEN and SYDVKM. The DNA of the CDR3 is TGTGCCAGCAGTTTCGCAGGCCTGAACTATGGCTACACCTTC. This encodes CASSFAGLNYGYTF.

The chain combines TRBV28 with TRBJ2-7; 7 bases fit TRBD1. V trimming: 0 bases; J trimming: 1 base; junction bases outside the gene matches: 3. The germline gives CDR1 MDHEN, CDR2 SYDVKM. This CDR3 spans 15 amino acids. The DNA for the CDR3 is TGTGCCAGCAGTTTATGGGTGACAGGGTCCTACGAGCAGTACTTC. Amino acid sequence: CASSLWVTGSYEQYF.

V usage is TRBV5-1 and J usage is TRBJ2-2, with D perhaps matching TRBD2 (5 bases). CDR1 and CDR2 from the germline V gene are SGHRS and YFSETQ. V was pared by 2 bases and J by 5 bases, with 13 bases between. The CDR3 sequence is 15 residues long. Here the CDR3 reads CASSFTPSGTGELFF. The CDR3 DNA is TGCGCCAGCAGCTTCACACCTTCGGGAACCGGGGAGCTGTTTTTT.

The rearrangement joins TRBV6-5 to TRBJ1-5, with D tentatively TRBD1 (6 bases). Germline V CDR1 and CDR2: MNHEY, SVGAGI. The V end was cut by 8 bases, the J end by 0 bases, with 14 bases between. The CDR3 covers 15 residues. CDR3 in amino acids: CASRDRFYSNQPQHF. CDR3 bases: TGTGCCAGCCGAGACAGGTTTTATAGCAATCAGCCCCAGCATTTT.

The V and J genes are TRBV7-8 and TRBJ2-7, with 7 bases aligning to TRBD1. V was clipped by 2 bases and J by 0 bases; unmatched bases: 7. Per the germline V gene, CDR1 is SGHVS and CDR2 is FQNEAQ. The CDR3 totals 16 residues. In DNA, the CDR3 is TGTGCCAGCAGCTTACGCCCGGACAGGTCCTCCTACGAGCAGTACTTC. Amino acids: CASSLRPDRSSYEQYF.

This chain uses TRBV14 with TRBJ2-3; 9 bases match TRBD2. The length of the CDR3 is 15 residues. CDR1 is SGHDN and CDR2 is FVKESK in the germline V gene. Trimming took 2 bases from V and 3 from J; bases not matched to a gene: 3. CDR3 protein: CASSQWGLATDTQYF. Here the CDR3 DNA reads TGTGCCAGCAGCCAATGGGGACTAGCAACAGATACGCAGTATTTT.

This clone was counted a single time. The V and J genes are TRBV5-4 and TRBJ1-2; 7 positions agree with TRBD1. The CDR3 consists of 14 residues. V shed 6 bases and J 3 bases; nucleotides not matched to a gene: 8. The germline V gene encodes CDR1 SGHNT and CDR2 YYREEE (reference sequence). The CDR3 sequence is CASTYRDSHYGYTF. The CDR3 DNA is TGTGCCAGCACCTACCGGGACAGTCACTATGGCTACACCTTC.

The chain recombines TRBV5-6 with TRBJ2-1, with 8 positions matching TRBD2. Unmatched junction bases numbered 7, after V lost 2 bases and J lost 3 bases. The germline gives CDR1 SGHDT, CDR2 YYEEEE. The CDR3 sequence is 16 residues long. The chain's CDR3 is CASSFYSGAIYNEQFF. The CDR3 DNA reads TGTGCCAGCAGCTTTTATAGCGGGGCAATCTACAATGAGCAGTTCTTC.

The CDR3: CASIDRYNEQFF. Written as DNA, the CDR3 is TGTGCCAGCATCGACAGGTACAATGAGCAGTTCTTC. V is TRBV2 and J is TRBJ2-1, with D possibly TRBD1 on 6 matching bases. The CDR3 consists of 12 residues. The germline CDR1 and CDR2 sequences are SNHLY and FYNNEI. The V end lost 7 bases, the J end lost 4 bases, and 8 bases lay between the germline ends.

This chain uses TRBV5-3 with TRBJ2-1; a weak D match, TRBD2 (6 bases). TRBV5-3 qualifies as an ORF whose function is uncertain. V dropped 0 bases and J dropped 5 bases, with 18 bases sitting between them. This CDR3 is 17 amino acids long. The CDR3 region is CARSLEMAGIYDNEQFF. DNA of the CDR3: TGTGCCAGAAGCTTGGAAATGGCGGGGATTTATGACAATGAGCAGTTCTTC.

This clone showed up just a few times. V usage is TRBV6-5 and J usage is TRBJ2-1; the D gene is possibly TRBD2 (6 bases). The CDR3 is 15 amino acids. Germline CDR1 is MNHEY and CDR2 is SVGAGI. V gave up 6 bases and J gave up 0 bases, with 12 bases separating them. CDR3 DNA sequence: TGTGCCAGCAGGTCTGCCGGGAGCTCCTACAATGAGCAGTTCTTC. Translated: CASRSAGSSYNEQFF.

This clone has a single count. The rearrangement joins TRBV5-4 to TRBJ1-2; maybe TRBD1 (5 bases). Trimming took off 0 bases at V and 6 bases at J, with 12 bases between the two ends. The CDR3 sequence is 14 residues long. The V gene's germline CDR1 is SGHNT and CDR2 YYREEE (reference sequence). The CDR3 region is CASSLGGELHGYTF. The CDR3 DNA reads as TGTGCCAGCAGCTTGGGGGGGGAACTACATGGCTACACCTTC.

V and J are TRBV27 and TRBJ2-7, with a tentative D call TRBD2 (6 bases). From germline, CDR1 is MNHEY and CDR2 SMNVEV (reference sequence). The CDR3 loop spans 17 amino acids. V was shortened by 4 bases and J by 3 bases, with 22 bases between the two germline ends. The CDR3 sequence is CASSSVEGRGRFYEQYF. The CDR3 DNA sequence: TGTGCCAGCAGTTCAGTAGAAGGGCGGGGCCGTTTCTACGAGCAGTACTTC.

CDR3 sequence reads: CASSDRDRRAGETQYF. The CDR3 nucleotides read TGTGCCAGCAGCGACCGGGACCGACGGGCGGGGGAGACCCAGTACTTC. This chain links TRBV3-1 (or the pseudogene TRBV3-2) with TRBJ2-5; a possible D gene is TRBD2 (6 bases). In germline, CDR1 is LGHDT, CDR2 YNNKEL (reference sequence). This CDR3 spans 16 amino acids. The ends were cut back, 5 bases at V and 5 bases at J, with 21 bases in the middle.